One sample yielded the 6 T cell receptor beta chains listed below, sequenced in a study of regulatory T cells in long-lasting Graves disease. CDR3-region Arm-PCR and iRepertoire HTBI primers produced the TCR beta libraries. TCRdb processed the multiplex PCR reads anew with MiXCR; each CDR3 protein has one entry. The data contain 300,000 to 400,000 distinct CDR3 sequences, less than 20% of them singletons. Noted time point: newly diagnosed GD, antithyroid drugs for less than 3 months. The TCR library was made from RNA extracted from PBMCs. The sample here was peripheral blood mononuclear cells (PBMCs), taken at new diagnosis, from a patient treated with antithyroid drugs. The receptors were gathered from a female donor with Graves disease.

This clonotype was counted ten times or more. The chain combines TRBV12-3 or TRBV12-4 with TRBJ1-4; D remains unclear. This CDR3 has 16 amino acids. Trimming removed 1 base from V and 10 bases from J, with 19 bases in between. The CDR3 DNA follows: TGTGCCAGCAGTTTAGGACGGCGGGTGAGTGGGCGAAAACTGTTTTTT. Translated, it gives CASSLGRRVSGRKLFF.

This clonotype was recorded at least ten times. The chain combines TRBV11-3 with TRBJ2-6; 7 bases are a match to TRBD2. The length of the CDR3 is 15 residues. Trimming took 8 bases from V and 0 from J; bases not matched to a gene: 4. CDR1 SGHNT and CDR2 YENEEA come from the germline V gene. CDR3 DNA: TGTGCCAGCGCTTCGGGGGGCTCTGGGGCCAACGTCCTGACTTTC. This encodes CASASGGSGANVLTF.

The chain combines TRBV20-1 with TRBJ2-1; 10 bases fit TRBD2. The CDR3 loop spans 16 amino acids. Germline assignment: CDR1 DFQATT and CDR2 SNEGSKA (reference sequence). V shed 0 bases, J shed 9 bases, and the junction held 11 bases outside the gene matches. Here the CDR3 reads CSARDIASGSGGEQFF. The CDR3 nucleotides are TGCAGTGCTAGAGATATCGCTAGCGGGAGTGGTGGTGAGCAGTTCTTC.

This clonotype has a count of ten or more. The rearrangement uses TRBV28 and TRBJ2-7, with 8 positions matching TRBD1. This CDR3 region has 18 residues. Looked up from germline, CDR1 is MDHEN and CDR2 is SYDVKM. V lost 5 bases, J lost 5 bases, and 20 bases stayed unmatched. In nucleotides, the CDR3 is TGTGCCAGCAGTCTGGAAAGCACATGGGAACAGGGGGACGACGAGCAGTACTTC. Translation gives CASSLESTWEQGDDEQYF.

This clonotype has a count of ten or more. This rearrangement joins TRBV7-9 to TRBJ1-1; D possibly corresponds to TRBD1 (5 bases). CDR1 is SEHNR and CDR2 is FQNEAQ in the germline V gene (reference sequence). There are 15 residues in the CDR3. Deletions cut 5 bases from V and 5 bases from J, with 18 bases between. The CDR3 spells CASSMTVAGGTEAFF. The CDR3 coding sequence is TGTGCCAGCAGCATGACAGTAGCTGGAGGGACTGAAGCTTTCTTT.

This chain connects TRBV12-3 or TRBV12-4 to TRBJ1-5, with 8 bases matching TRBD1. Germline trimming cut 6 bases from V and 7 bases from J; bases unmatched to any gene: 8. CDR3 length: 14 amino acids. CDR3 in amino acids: CASRDRAQWQPQHF. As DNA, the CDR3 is TGTGCCAGCAGGGACAGGGCGCAATGGCAGCCCCAGCATTTT.